A single sample is the source of the 28 T cell receptor beta chains below, sequenced in a study of memory B cells and T cells in multiple sclerosis. Their antigen targets remain unknown. Separate sequencing covered autoproliferating (CFSE-dim) and non-proliferating (CFSE-high) T cells from stimulus-free culture. Replicate wells were pooled after approximately seven days of stimulus-free culture of 45 million to 50 million CFSE-labeled PBMCs. Generated by immunoSEQ multiplex PCR, the TCRdb table keeps only in-frame clones and is missing some. The data show 9,000 to 15,000 clones, 84% seen once. Sequencing was done on a sample of PBMCs from blood kept in culture. These receptors were collected from a human donor with multiple sclerosis.

This clone was counted a single time. The chain uses TRBV12-2 and TRBJ2-2; the D call in the table, TRBD1, was not verified against the DNA. TRBV12-2 is flagged as a pseudogene. The CDR3 covers 14 residues. The CDR3 sequence is CASRLRQNTGELFF. The DNA for the CDR3 is TGTGCAAGTCGCTTAAGACAGAACACCGGGGAGCTGTTTTTT.

This chain connects TRBV4-1 to TRBJ2-1; 10 nucleotides line up with TRBD2. The V gene end was trimmed by 0 bases and the J gene end by 4 bases; junction bases not matched to a gene: 3. The CDR3 is 16 amino acids. Germline V lookup: CDR1 MGHRA, CDR2 YSYEKL. CDR3 nucleotides: TGCGCCAGCAGCCAAGAAAGCGGGGGGGCTTACAATGAGCAGTTCTTC. This gives the protein CASSQESGGAYNEQFF.

The CDR3 protein is CAIGRTDNSNQPQHF. In DNA, the CDR3 is TGTGCCATCGGGAGGACAGATAATAGCAATCAGCCCCAGCATTTT. The V gene is TRBV10-3, the J gene TRBJ1-5; tentatively, D is TRBD1 (6 bases). The CDR3 totals 15 residues. V was clipped by 8 bases and J by 0 bases, with 14 bases between them. The germline CDR1 and CDR2 sequences are ENHRY and SYGVKD.

This clone was seen more than once but under ten times. The chain is built from TRBV18 and TRBJ2-5; the D is unclear. Trimming took 6 bases from V and 2 from J, leaving 4 bases between them. The CDR3 contains 11 residues. Germline V CDR1 and CDR2: KGHSH, LQKENI. CDR3 sequence reads: CASSQQETQYF. The CDR3, as DNA: TGTGCCAGCTCCCAGCAAGAGACCCAGTACTTC.

The chain has TRBV4-1 and TRBJ1-1; a weak D match, TRBD1 (5 bases). CDR1 and CDR2 (germline): MGHRA, YSYEKL. This CDR3 comprises 17 residues. Trimming removed 0 bases from V and 4 bases from J, with 18 bases in between. The CDR3 spells CASSQEWGLPQGTEAFF. The CDR3 DNA sequence: TGCGCCAGCAGCCAAGAGTGGGGCCTCCCCCAGGGCACTGAAGCTTTCTTT.

This clone was recorded once. The V gene is TRBV2, the J gene TRBJ1-1; D is perhaps TRBD1 (6 bases). V lost 3 bases and J 1 base, leaving 9 bases between the germline ends. The CDR3 contains 14 residues. Germline lookup yields CDR1 SNHLY and CDR2 FYNNEI. As DNA, the CDR3 is TGTGCCAGCAGTGACGGACAGACGAACACTGAAGCTTTCTTT. Protein sequence: CASSDGQTNTEAFF.

The rearrangement links TRBV6-1 to TRBJ2-2; 9 bases map to TRBD2. Germline assignment: CDR1 MNHNS and CDR2 SASEGT. This CDR3 has 15 amino acids. Trimming took 4 bases from V and 0 from J; bases not matched to a gene: 0. In DNA form, the CDR3 reads TGTGCCAGCAGTGCTAGCGGGGCGAACACCGGGGAGCTGTTTTTT. Protein product: CASSASGANTGELFF.

The genes are TRBV18 and TRBJ2-6; no firm D call. CDR3 length equals 15 residues. The V gene's germline CDR1 is KGHSH and CDR2 LQKENI. V lost 3 bases and J lost 0, with 6 bases in between. The CDR3 is CASSPPYSGANVLTF. The CDR3 DNA sequence: TGTGCCAGCTCACCTCCCTACTCTGGGGCCAACGTCCTGACTTTC.

The rearrangement uses TRBV28 and TRBJ2-5; perhaps TRBD1 as D (6 bases). V lost 0 bases, J lost 2 bases, and 10 bases lay in between. The CDR3 length is 15 residues. The germline CDR1 and CDR2 sequences are MDHEN and SYDVKM. The CDR3 here is CASSLWSRGQETQYF. For the CDR3, the DNA is TGTGCCAGCAGTTTATGGAGCAGGGGTCAAGAGACCCAGTACTTC.

V usage is TRBV25-1 and J usage is TRBJ2-7; TRBD1 matches 8 bases. Germline CDR1 and CDR2: MGHDK and SYGVNS. The ends lost 3 bases at V and 3 bases at J; junction bases unmatched: 7. This CDR3 is 15 amino acids long. The CDR3 loop reads CASSETGDRGYEQYF. CDR3 coding DNA: TGTGCCAGCAGTGAGACAGGGGATAGAGGCTACGAGCAGTACTTC.

The rearrangement links TRBV7-6 to TRBJ1-1; TRBD1 matches 7 bases. V dropped 3 bases and J dropped 6; count of bases not matched to a gene: 7. The CDR3 is made up of 14 amino acids. Germline CDR1 reads SGHVS; CDR2 reads FNYEAQ. The CDR3 DNA follows: TGTGCCAGCAGCTTGACAGGGATATTGGCTGAAGCTTTCTTT. Translation: CASSLTGILAEAFF. Full variable domain (outside the CDR3, taken from reference TRBV7-6 and TRBJ1-1): GAGVSQSPRYKVTKRGQDVALRCDPISGHVSLYWYRQALGQGPEFLTYFNYEAQQDKSGLPNDRFSAERPEGSISTLTIQRTEQRDSAMYRCASSLTGILAEAFFGQGTRLTVV.

The chain employs TRBV15 and TRBJ2-1; maybe TRBD2 (6 bases). Trimming stripped 0 bases from V and 4 bases from J, with 7 bases between. The CDR3 totals 14 residues. Germline lookup yields CDR1 LNHNV and CDR2 YYDKDF (reference sequence). As DNA, the CDR3 is TGTGCCACCAGCAGAGAACGGGGGTACAATGAGCAGTTCTTC. This codes for CATSRERGYNEQFF.

V is TRBV28 and J is TRBJ1-2; the D gene is possibly TRBD1 (5 bases). V was cut by 5 bases and J by 2 bases, with 15 bases left in between. Germline-derived CDR1 and CDR2 are MDHEN and SYDVKM. The CDR3 contains 15 residues. CDR3 in DNA: TGTGCCAGCAGTCGACCGGGACTCCCGAACTATGGCTACACCTTC. It translates to CASSRPGLPNYGYTF.

This clone was detected only once. The rearrangement links TRBV5-1 to TRBJ1-1; 8 bases are a match to TRBD1. The germline CDR1 and CDR2 sequences are SGHRS and YFSETQ. After removal of 2 bases from V and 0 bases from J, the junction contained 3 bases not matched to a gene. The CDR3 runs 15 residues. The CDR3 loop reads CASSLPGQVNTEAFF. For the CDR3, the DNA is TGCGCCAGCAGCTTACCGGGACAGGTGAACACTGAAGCTTTCTTT.

The rearrangement links TRBV4-1 to TRBJ2-5; tentative D call: TRBD2 (6 bases). From germline, CDR1 is MGHRA and CDR2 YSYEKL. V shed 0 bases and J shed 2 bases, with 10 bases lying between them. CDR3 length: 15 residues. Here the CDR3 DNA reads TGCGCCAGCAGCCAAGACCTAGCGATACAAGAGACCCAGTACTTC. This sequence encodes CASSQDLAIQETQYF.

The chain recombines TRBV4-1 with TRBJ2-1; 13 bases match TRBD2. Trimming removed 4 bases from V and 8 bases from J; junction bases left unmatched: 5. This CDR3 has 15 residues. The germline V gene has CDR1 MGHRA and CDR2 YSYEKL. The CDR3 reads CASSRGLAGTDEQFF. The CDR3 DNA sequence: TGCGCCAGCAGCCGGGGACTAGCGGGAACGGATGAGCAGTTCTTC.

DNA for the CDR3: TGTGCCAGCATCAAACGTTCCGCTAGCACAGATACGCAGTATTTT. Residues: CASIKRSASTDTQYF. The gene calls are TRBV6-6 and TRBJ2-3; D unclear. V was trimmed by 7 bases and J by 0 bases, leaving 14 bases between them. The CDR3 loop spans 15 amino acids. Germline V CDR1 and CDR2: MNHNY, SVGAGI (reference sequence).

The chain uses TRBV11-2 and TRBJ1-1, with D unresolved. Trimming cost V 0 bases and J 3 bases, with 11 bases left between them. This CDR3 has 15 amino acids. Germline CDR1 is SGHAT and CDR2 is FQNNGV. DNA for the CDR3: TGTGCCAGCAGCTTAGACGGAGACGGGTACACTGAAGCTTTCTTT. Its translation is CASSLDGDGYTEAFF.

The chain has TRBV6-1 and TRBJ2-7; D may be TRBD1 (7 bases). Trimming left V 6 bases short and J 7 bases short, with 16 bases between. This CDR3 spans 13 amino acids. CDR1 and CDR2 from the germline V gene are MNHNS and SASEGT. The CDR3 DNA follows: TGTGCCAGCAGAGACAGGGAGGTGAAAGAGCAGTACTTC. Its translation is CASRDREVKEQYF.

Only one count was recorded for this clone. V usage is TRBV4-1 and J usage is TRBJ1-2; 8 nucleotides match TRBD1. From germline, CDR1 is MGHRA and CDR2 YSYEKL. The V gene end was trimmed by 1 base and the J gene end by 1 base; junction bases not matched to a gene: 8. This CDR3 region has 17 residues. The CDR3 sequence: CASSQGTGNLINYGYTF. DNA of the CDR3: TGCGCCAGCAGCCAAGGGACAGGGAACCTTATTAACTATGGCTACACCTTC.

The V call is TRBV30, the J call TRBJ1-1, with TRBD1 matching over 9 bases. V trimming: 2 bases; J trimming: 0 bases; junction bases outside the gene matches: 7. The V gene's germline CDR1 is GTSNPN and CDR2 SVGIG (reference sequence). This CDR3 has 16 residues. The CDR3 DNA follows: TGTGCCTGGAGTACGGATGGACAGGGGATGAACACTGAAGCTTTCTTT. This gives the protein CAWSTDGQGMNTEAFF.

For the CDR3, the DNA is TGTGCCAGCTCACCGGACAGGGTCTTCGGGACGCAGTATTTT. Protein: CASSPDRVFGTQYF. This rearrangement joins TRBV18 to TRBJ2-3; 8 positions match TRBD1. This CDR3 has 14 amino acids. The ends lost 3 bases at V and 9 bases at J; junction bases unmatched: 8. Germline assignment: CDR1 KGHSH and CDR2 LQKENI.

The genes are TRBV9 and TRBJ2-7; tentatively, D is TRBD2 (5 bases). The V gene lost 0 bases and the J gene lost 4 bases, with 11 bases spanning the gap. The CDR3 is 14 amino acids. The germline CDR1 and CDR2 sequences are SGDLS and YYNGEE. The CDR3 coding sequence is TGTGCCAGCAGCGTAGGAGGACTCGGGTACGAGCAGTACTTC. This translates into CASSVGGLGYEQYF.

The chain is built from TRBV5-6 and TRBJ1-2; no clear D. The V end lost 2 bases, the J end lost 1 base, and 6 bases lay between the germline ends. Germline V gene lookup returns CDR1 SGHDT and CDR2 YYEEEE. The CDR3 is made up of 13 amino acids. CDR3 protein: CASSLDFNYGYTF. In DNA form, the CDR3 reads TGTGCCAGCAGCTTAGACTTTAACTATGGCTACACCTTC.

This sequence joins TRBV2 and TRBJ1-3, with D tentatively TRBD1 (5 bases). The CDR3 loop spans 14 amino acids. Deletions cut 7 bases from V and 1 base from J, with 11 bases between. From germline, CDR1 is SNHLY and CDR2 FYNNEI. This chain's CDR3 is CASTRQGSGNTIYF. The DNA for the CDR3 is TGTGCCAGCACTCGGCAGGGTTCTGGAAACACCATATATTTT.

The chain uses TRBV18 and TRBJ2-1, with TRBD2 identical over 7 bases. CDR1 and CDR2 (germline): KGHSH, LQKENI. There are 14 residues in the CDR3. The junction had 4 bases not matched to a gene; V was cut back by 1 base and J by 7 bases. CDR3: CASSPRGGLNEQFF. DNA of the CDR3: TGTGCCAGCTCACCACGGGGAGGGTTGAATGAGCAGTTCTTC.

The rearrangement joins TRBV2 to TRBJ2-1; a possible D gene is TRBD2 (5 bases). CDR3 length equals 14 residues. Germline-derived CDR1 and CDR2 are SNHLY and FYNNEI. The ends were cut back, 6 bases at V and 8 bases at J, with 17 bases in the middle. The CDR3 region is CASSLATRSDEQFF. CDR3 sequence (DNA): TGTGCCAGCAGCCTAGCAACGAGAAGCGATGAGCAGTTCTTC.

The chain couples TRBV2 to TRBJ1-2; D gene unclear. V lost 6 bases to trimming and J lost 2 bases, with 13 bases between them. This CDR3 is built from 14 residues. The V gene's germline CDR1 is SNHLY and CDR2 FYNNEI. The CDR3 loop is CASRVGRQNYGYTF. The CDR3 DNA reads TGTGCCAGCAGGGTCGGACGGCAAAACTATGGCTACACCTTC.